Listed below are T cell receptor beta chains from one sample, sequenced in a study of Ad26.COV2.S vaccination and SARS-CoV-2 variants. Method: immunoSEQ multiplex PCR; TCRdb's copy keeps in-frame clones and lacks some. Among a few hundred thousand clones, 70% to 90% were seen once, and the ten largest hold 3.6%. Sequencing used peripheral blood, obtained in a trial of Ad26.COV2.S vaccine versus placebo. The origin of the receptors is a person aged 18-60 years who received the Ad26.COV2.S COVID-19 vaccine or a placebo. The CDR3 runs from the conserved cysteine through the conserved F or W. A D gene is named only where the DNA matches it firmly. The listing skips clone size in some rows; elsewhere it reads once, few, many or a size class.

v_gene	abundance	d_gene	j_gene	CDR3nt	CDR3aa
TRBV27	NA	NA	TRBJ1-1	TGTGCCAGCAGTTTCGGGTTTAACACTGAAGCTTTCTTT	CASSFGFNTEAFF
TRBV9	few	NA	TRBJ2-5	TGTGCCAGCAGCCCCGGTGGCGTCCCAGAGACCCAGTACTTC	CASSPGGVPETQYF
TRBV28	NA	NA	TRBJ2-3	TGTGCCAGCAGTTTATACTTGGATACGCAGTATTTT	CASSLYLDTQYF
TRBV6-5	NA	TRBD2	TRBJ2-7	TGTGCCAGCAGTTACTCAGCGGGGGGGACCTACGAGCAGTACTTC	CASSYSAGGTYEQYF
TRBV4-3	NA	NA	TRBJ1-2	TGCGCCAGCAGCCAATTTCAGGGACAAGCGGCTAACTATGGCTACACCTTC	CASSQFQGQAANYGYTF
TRBV4-3	NA	TRBD1	TRBJ1-1	TGCGCCAGCAGCCAAGCCGGACAGGGGATCACTGAAGCTTTCTTT	CASSQAGQGITEAFF
TRBV4-3	NA	NA	TRBJ2-3	TGCGCCAGCAGCCAAGATCGCGGGGTCAGCACAGATACGCAGTATTTT	CASSQDRGVSTDTQYF
TRBV7-2	NA	TRBD1	TRBJ1-3	TGTGCCAGCAGCTTAGCGACGGGACAGGGACCTGGAAACACCATATATTTT	CASSLATGQGPGNTIYF
TRBV5-1	once	NA	TRBJ2-7	TGCGCCAGCAGCGGGATCGACAGCTACGAGCAGTACTTC	CASSGIDSYEQYF
TRBV7-2	NA	NA	TRBJ2-3	TGTGCCAGCAGCGACGAGGGTATGACAGATACGCAGTATTTT	CASSDEGMTDTQYF
TRBV4-1	once	TRBD1	TRBJ1-4	TGCGCCAGCAGACAGAAACGACAGGGGGATGTTAATGAAAAACTGTTTTTT	CASRQKRQGDVNEKLFF
TRBV6-2/TRBV6-3	NA	TRBD1	TRBJ1-5	TGTGCCAGCAGCCCCGCCGGGACAGTCCAGCAGCCCCAGCATTTT	CASSPAGTVQQPQHF
TRBV7-3	NA	NA	TRBJ2-2	TGTGCCAGCAGCTTAATAGGCCAGACAACCGGGGAGCTGTTTTTT	CASSLIGQTTGELFF
TRBV30	few	NA	TRBJ1-6	TGTGCCTGGAGTCCTACGGCAGGAAATTCACCCCTCCACTTT	CAWSPTAGNSPLHF
TRBV6-5	NA	NA	TRBJ2-5	TGTGCCAGCAGTTACTCGAGCGGTCGGGAGACCCAGTACTTC	CASSYSSGRETQYF
TRBV6-6	NA	NA	TRBJ1-5	TGTGCCAGCAGTCGAGGCCTGGCAGGGAGGGCTTATGAGAATAGCAATCAGCCCCAGCATTTT	CASSRGLAGRAYENSNQPQHF
TRBV29-1	few	NA	TRBJ1-1	TGCAGCGTGCTTAGCCGGGAAACTGAAGCTTTCTTT	CSVLSRETEAFF
TRBV11-2	once	NA	TRBJ1-2	TGTGCCAGCAGTTCTAACCCCCCCAACAAGGGCTACACCTTC	CASSSNPPNKGYTF
TRBV19	NA	NA	TRBJ2-3	TGTGCCAGTAGTATGTTGGGGGAAGATACGCAGTATTTT	CASSMLGEDTQYF
TRBV6-4	NA	NA	TRBJ1-1	TGTGCCAGCAGTGACTCTAACAGGCCCACTGAAGCTTTCTTT	CASSDSNRPTEAFF
TRBV7-3	NA	NA	TRBJ2-1	TGTGCCAGCAGCCAGAGCTCCTACAATGAGCAGTTCTTC	CASSQSSYNEQFF
TRBV4-3	NA	NA	TRBJ2-7	TGCGCCAGCAGCCAGCAGGGGAACGAGCAGTACTTC	CASSQQGNEQYF
TRBV6-2/TRBV6-3	NA	TRBD2	TRBJ2-7	TGTGCCAGCAGTCTCGGACTAGCGGGGTCCTACGAGCAGTACTTC	CASSLGLAGSYEQYF
TRBV28	NA	TRBD1	TRBJ2-7	TGTGCCAGCAGTACCTCAGGGACAGATTACGAGCAGTACTTC	CASSTSGTDYEQYF
TRBV27	NA	NA	TRBJ1-1	TGTGCCAGCAGTACGATTCAGGGAAACACTGAAGCTTTCTTT	CASSTIQGNTEAFF
TRBV5-5	NA	NA	TRBJ2-1	TGTGCCAGCAGCTTGGGGGGCAGGGGTCGCAATGAGCAGTTCTTC	CASSLGGRGRNEQFF
TRBV27	few	NA	TRBJ2-7	TGTGCCAGCAGTCTTACGGGACCCTCCTACGAGCAGTACTTC	CASSLTGPSYEQYF
TRBV5-1	NA	NA	TRBJ1-1	TGCGCCAGCAGCTTGGGGGGCCCCCCTGAAGCTTTCTTT	CASSLGGPPEAFF
TRBV6-2/TRBV6-3	NA	TRBD2	TRBJ2-1	TGTGCCAGCAGTTACGTAGGGACTAGGGATGAGCAGTTCTTC	CASSYVGTRDEQFF
TRBV7-2	few	NA	TRBJ2-7	TGTGCCAGCAGCTCCCTCGGACAGTTCTACGAGCAGTACTTC	CASSSLGQFYEQYF
TRBV2	few	NA	TRBJ2-7	TGTGCCAGCAGAACGGCTTCCTACGAGCAGTACTTC	CASRTASYEQYF
TRBV5-4	NA	TRBD2	TRBJ2-5	TGTGCCAGCAGCTTACTAGCGGGGGGGCAAGAGACCCAGTACTTC	CASSLLAGGQETQYF
TRBV18	once	NA	TRBJ1-2	TGTGCCAGCTCACCACCCGGACAGTTGGGAAGAAACTATGGCTACACCTTC	CASSPPGQLGRNYGYTF
TRBV6-1	NA	NA	TRBJ2-3	TGTGCCAGCAGTGAAAACAGGGTAGGAGATACGCAGTATTTT	CASSENRVGDTQYF
TRBV4-1	NA	NA	TRBJ2-5	TGCGCCAGCAGCCTGACGGACAGAACGTTTCAAGAGACCCAGTACTTC	CASSLTDRTFQETQYF
TRBV4-2	NA	NA	TRBJ2-7	TGTGCCAGCAGCGGACTTCGTTTCTACGAGCAGTACTTC	CASSGLRFYEQYF
TRBV10-3	once	NA	TRBJ1-2	TGTGCCATCAGTGAGGCGGAATATGGCTACACCTTC	CAISEAEYGYTF
TRBV7-3	NA	NA	TRBJ1-5	TGTGCCAGCAGCTTTGTCCAGCCCCAGCATTTT	CASSFVQPQHF
TRBV6-6	NA	TRBD1	TRBJ2-5	TGTGCCAGCAGTTACAAGGGGGCTTGGGAGACCCAGTACTTC	CASSYKGAWETQYF
TRBV7-2	NA	NA	TRBJ2-2	TGTGCCGGAGGGGAGATTAACACCGGGGAGCTGTTTTTT	CAGGEINTGELFF
TRBV10-3	NA	NA	TRBJ1-1	TGTGCCATCAGGGAACCTGGGGGCCGAGTTACTGAAGCTTTCTTT	CAIREPGGRVTEAFF
TRBV16	NA	NA	TRBJ1-2	TGTGCCAGCAGCCAATTTCGTGCCCCGAAGGGTGCATATGGCTACACCTTC	CASSQFRAPKGAYGYTF
TRBV28	NA	TRBD1	TRBJ2-7	TGTGCCAGCAGTTCCGGGACAGGGCCCTACGAGCAGTACTTC	CASSSGTGPYEQYF
TRBV7-3	NA	NA	TRBJ2-1	TGTGCCAGCAGCTCCGACAGTTACAATGAGCAGTTCTTC	CASSSDSYNEQFF
TRBV4-1	NA	NA	TRBJ2-7	TGCGCCAGCAGCCAGGTCGACAGGTCCTACGAGCAGTACTTC	CASSQVDRSYEQYF
TRBV12-3/TRBV12-4	NA	NA	TRBJ2-2	TGTGCCGAGGCAGATGCGAACACCGGGGAGCTGTTTTTT	CAEADANTGELFF
TRBV30	NA	NA	TRBJ2-6	TGTGCCTGGAGTCCGGACTCTGGGGCCAACGTCCTGACTTTC	CAWSPDSGANVLTF
TRBV19	NA	NA	TRBJ1-5	TGTGCCAGTACGTGGTGGGCTGGTCAGCCCCAGCATTTT	CASTWWAGQPQHF
TRBV29-1	NA	NA	TRBJ2-1	TGCAGCGTTGAATCCAATGAGCAGTTCTTC	CSVESNEQFF
TRBV5-1	once	NA	TRBJ2-1	TGCGCCAGCAGCTTGGATAGGGGGGGCTACAATGAGCAGTTCTTC	CASSLDRGGYNEQFF
TRBV25-1	NA	NA	TRBJ1-5	TGTGCCAGCAGTGGGACAGTTTTCGGTCAGCCCCAGCATTTT	CASSGTVFGQPQHF
TRBV4-1	NA	NA	TRBJ1-3	TGCGCCAGCAGCCAAGATGGGACCAGAGAATACTCTGGAAACACCATATATTTT	CASSQDGTREYSGNTIYF
TRBV9	NA	NA	TRBJ1-1	TGTGCCAGCAGCCCGGGGGCAAATTCCGTGAGAGCTTTCTTT	CASSPGANSVRAFF
TRBV20-1	NA	NA	TRBJ2-7	TGCAGTGCTAGTGCAGGGACAAATTCTCGAGAGCAGTACTTC	CSASAGTNSREQYF
TRBV5-5	once	NA	TRBJ1-6	TGTGCCAGCAGCTTAAACCAGGGGATTGGCAATTCACCCCTCCACTTT	CASSLNQGIGNSPLHF
TRBV24-1	NA	NA	TRBJ2-3	TGTGCCACCAGCCGGGGAACCATTAGCACAGATACGCAGTATTTT	CATSRGTISTDTQYF
TRBV7-2	NA	NA	TRBJ1-2	TGTGCCAGCAGCTTAGTTTGGACAGCCTCCCCCGCCTATGGCTACACCTTC	CASSLVWTASPAYGYTF
TRBV6-5	NA	NA	TRBJ2-1	TGTGCCAGCAGTACTCAGGGTTACAATGAGCAGTTCTTC	CASSTQGYNEQFF
TRBV27	NA	TRBD1	TRBJ2-7	TGTGCCAGCAGTTTAGGGACAGCCTACGAGCAGTACTTC	CASSLGTAYEQYF
TRBV6-4	NA	TRBD2	TRBJ2-5	TGTGCCAGCAGTGAGGCGGGGACTGAGCGGGGGACCGAGGAGACCCAGTACTTC	CASSEAGTERGTEETQYF